This T cell receptor beta chain was recorded in a study of OX40 agonist ivuxolimab in advanced cancers. For the study at large: The treatment was a fully human IgG2 OX40 agonist, ivuxolimab.

Profiled with immunoSEQ multiplex PCR; TCRdb holds only in-frame clones, not every one. The sample has 150,000 to 180,000 clones; 90% to 95% are singletons. This clone occurred a few times. The V and J ends lost 3 bases and 7 bases respectively, with 4 bases between them. The V gene's germline CDR1 is SGHTA and CDR2 FQGNSA. This CDR3 has 11 residues. This chain joins TRBV7-2 and TRBJ1-3; D uncertain. The sequencing used CD4+ or CD8+ T cells sorted from blood, collected in a trial of the OX40 agonist ivuxolimab. This TCR was sampled from an adult with an advanced solid tumor such as melanoma, head and neck, liver or kidney cancer. CDR3 loop: CASSFANTIYF. In DNA form, the CDR3 reads TGTGCCAGCAGCTTCGCCAACACCATATATTTT.